Sequencing of this TCR beta chain was carried out in a study of T-cell memory formation after mild COVID-19. There are a few counts of this clonotype. Its antigen is currently unknown. This CDR3 spans 17 amino acids. Per the germline V gene, CDR1 is LGHNA and CDR2 is YNFKEQ. Trimming stripped 3 bases from V and 1 base from J, with 13 bases between. TCRdb reprocessed the 5' RACE reads with MiXCR, giving one entry per CDR3 protein. The data hold a few hundred thousand distinct CDR3 sequences, with 20% to 25% observed a single time. Study conclusions and caveats: While clones contracting from day 15 to 85 were balanced between CD4 and CD8, later expanders leaned CD4+.

The clonotype originates from a man younger than 35 who had mild COVID-19 (a few samples of this study predate the infection). Cell type and time point are not known. V is TRBV4-2 and J is TRBJ1-6, with a weak D call TRBD1 (5 bases). The sequenced material came from PBMCs or a T cell subset sorted from them (not recorded which). The CDR3 protein is CASSQHTTGSYNSPLHF. CDR3 nucleotide sequence: TGTGCCAGCAGCCAGCATACCACAGGTTCCTATAATTCACCCCTCCACTTT.